These 18 T cell receptor beta chains were all obtained from the same sample, sequenced in a study of T-cell reconstitution after alpha-beta-depleted transplantation in children. Library preparation (for TCRbeta) was performed with unique molecular identifiers. Using its own MiXCR run on the PCR reads, TCRdb lists one record per CDR3 protein. The repertoire consists of about 250,000 distinct CDR3 sequences, with about 24% occurring once and the leading ten covering around 4.8%. The material sequenced was PBMCs, mostly from graft donor cells, taken 360 days after TCRalphabeta/CD19-depleted stem cell transplant. The source is a female patient between 2 and 15 years old who had a stem cell transplant for congenital amegakaryocytic thrombocytopenia, so the T cells may come from the graft donor.

The rearrangement uses TRBV27 and TRBJ1-1; D call uncertain. The V and J ends lost 1 base and 2 bases respectively, with 8 bases between them. The germline gives CDR1 MNHEY, CDR2 SMNVEV (reference sequence). This CDR3 spans 14 amino acids. The DNA for the CDR3 is TGTGCCAGCAGTTTATTCCCGGGAAACACTGAAGCTTTCTTT. The encoded protein is CASSLFPGNTEAFF.

In its sample, this clonotype was seen a few times. V usage is TRBV7-2 and J usage is TRBJ2-3; possibly TRBD2 for D (6 bases). The CDR3 has 16 amino acids. Germline V gene lookup returns CDR1 SGHTA and CDR2 FQGNSA. V lost 1 base, J lost 7 bases, and 18 bases lay in between. This CDR3 is CASSLVSGRVMYTQYF. CDR3 sequence (DNA): TGTGCCAGCAGCTTAGTTTCCGGGAGAGTGATGTATACGCAGTATTTT. The full variable domain, completed using reference TRBV7-2 and TRBJ2-3, is GAGVSQSPSNKVTEKGKDVELRCDPISGHTALYWYRQSLGQGLEFLIYFQGNSAPDKSGLPSDRFSAERTGGSVSTLTIQRTQQEDSAVYLCASSLVSGRVMYTQYFGPGTRLTVL.

The V gene is TRBV12-3 or TRBV12-4, the J gene TRBJ1-4; possible D gene TRBD1, 6 bases. This CDR3 comprises 17 residues. V lost 5 bases, J lost 3 bases, and 19 bases lay in between. Here the CDR3 DNA reads TGTGCCAGCAGTCGAACAGGGAAACTTTCGTCTAATGAAAAACTGTTTTTT. Its translation is CASSRTGKLSSNEKLFF.

This clonotype was observed a handful of times. This sequence joins TRBV12-3 or TRBV12-4 and TRBJ1-5; no clear D. This CDR3 has 13 residues. Between the trimmed V and J ends, which lost 1 base and 5 bases, there was a span of 6 bases. This chain's CDR3 is CASSLEVDQPQHF. The CDR3 coding sequence is TGTGCCAGCAGTTTAGAGGTAGATCAGCCCCAGCATTTT.

This rearrangement joins TRBV28 to TRBJ2-7; tentatively, D is TRBD1 (5 bases). Germline CDR1 MDHEN, CDR2 SYDVKM. The CDR3 consists of 14 residues. V gave up 4 bases and J gave up 2 bases, with 12 bases separating them. Written as DNA, the CDR3 is TGTGCCAGCAGTTGGGCTGCAGGGACCTACGAGCAGTACTTC. Translated, it gives CASSWAAGTYEQYF.

This clonotype was seen a handful of times. This sequence joins TRBV6-1 and TRBJ2-3, with D unresolved. The CDR3 spans 15 residues. From germline, CDR1 is MNHNS and CDR2 SASEGT. V lost 5 bases and J 6 bases, leaving 18 bases between the germline ends. In DNA form, the CDR3 reads TGTGCCAGCAGTCTATCAGTTGCCGTGGGGGATACGCAGTATTTT. It encodes CASSLSVAVGDTQYF.

V gene TRBV27 combines with J gene TRBJ2-1; TRBD1 or TRBD2 may be the D gene (5 bases each). Germline V CDR1 and CDR2: MNHEY, SMNVEV (reference sequence). There are 14 residues in the CDR3. Trimming shortened V by 2 bases and J by 2 bases, and 7 bases separated the two germline ends. As DNA, the CDR3 is TGTGCCAGCAGTTTACTGGGGGCCTACAATGAGCAGTTCTTC. It yields the protein CASSLLGAYNEQFF.

The J gene is TRBJ2-1, the V gene TRBV9; tentatively, D is TRBD2 (5 bases). Trimming took 1 base from V and 5 from J, leaving 13 bases between them. Looked up from germline, CDR1 is SGDLS and CDR2 is YYNGEE. The CDR3 has 15 amino acids. The CDR3 is CASSVRADSNNEQFF. The DNA of the CDR3 is TGTGCCAGCAGCGTACGAGCGGACTCGAACAATGAGCAGTTCTTC.

A few counts support this clonotype. J is TRBJ2-2 and V is TRBV7-9; D not certain. This CDR3 has 15 residues. The ends were cut back, 7 bases at V and 0 bases at J, with 12 bases in the middle. Germline CDR1 is SEHNR and CDR2 is FQNEAQ (reference sequence). The CDR3 protein is CASTLRGPNTGELFF. The CDR3 bases are TGTGCCAGCACCCTGAGAGGACCGAACACCGGGGAGCTGTTTTTT.

This clonotype was seen a handful of times. The chain recombines TRBV5-1 with TRBJ1-6; 7 positions agree with TRBD1. V lost 4 bases and J lost 7; bases outside the gene matches: 11. CDR3 length: 16 residues. CDR1 SGHRS and CDR2 YFSETQ come from the germline V gene. In nucleotides, the CDR3 is TGCGCCAGCAGCCCGAGGGGGCTGGGAGGCAATTCACCCCTCCACTTT. Protein product: CASSPRGLGGNSPLHF.

This clonotype was counted between two and nine times. The chain links TRBV30 to TRBJ2-1, with D hard to call. The CDR3 runs to 14 residues. Germline V gene sequence: CDR1 GTSNPN, CDR2 SVGIG (reference sequence). Trimming removed 2 bases from V and 0 bases from J, with 8 bases in between. In DNA form, the CDR3 reads TGTGCCTGGAGTAGACGGAGCTCCTACAATGAGCAGTTCTTC. It is translated as CAWSRRSSYNEQFF.

The chain has TRBV25-1 and TRBJ1-2; D gene uncertain. CDR3 length: 12 amino acids. V lost 8 bases and J 1 base, leaving 8 bases between the germline ends. Germline V gene lookup returns CDR1 MGHDK and CDR2 SYGVNS. The CDR3 protein is CASSAHNYGYTF. The CDR3 bases are TGTGCCAGCTCTGCGCATAACTATGGCTACACCTTC.

The chain employs TRBV6-2 or TRBV6-3 and TRBJ2-7; D is ambiguous. Trimming took off 2 bases at V and 1 base at J, with 9 bases between the two ends. The CDR3 totals 14 residues. Germline V CDR1 and CDR2: MNHEY, SVGEGT. CDR3 in amino acids: CASSYGRLSYEQYF. For the CDR3, the DNA is TGTGCCAGCAGTTACGGCAGGCTTTCCTACGAGCAGTACTTC.

This clonotype was observed a few times. The chain is built from TRBV10-3 and TRBJ2-5; the D is unclear. The germline V and J ends were trimmed by 3 bases and 0 bases, with 5 bases remaining between them. Per the germline V gene, CDR1 is ENHRY and CDR2 is SYGVKD. The CDR3 sequence is 13 residues long. CDR3 residues: CAISDSNQETQYF. The CDR3 region has the DNA TGTGCCATCAGTGACTCCAACCAAGAGACCCAGTACTTC.

This clonotype has only a few counts. The chain has TRBV9 and TRBJ2-3; no reliable D call. Germline CDR1 and CDR2: SGDLS and YYNGEE. The CDR3 length is 14 residues. Trimming took 5 bases from V and 6 from J, leaving 16 bases between them. The CDR3 here is CASSEGLISDTQYF. The CDR3 region has the DNA TGTGCCAGCAGTGAAGGTTTGATTTCGGATACGCAGTATTTT.

V is TRBV4-1 and J is TRBJ2-1; 14 bases agree with TRBD2. With V trimmed by 1 base and J by 5 bases, 7 bases remained unmatched. CDR1 is MGHRA, CDR2 YSYEKL, per germline. The CDR3 is 18 residues long. CDR3 nucleotide sequence: TGCGCCAGCAGCCAAGCTTCTCGGGGACTAGCGGGAGACAATGAGCAGTTCTTC. It yields the protein CASSQASRGLAGDNEQFF.

J is TRBJ2-3 and V is TRBV28, with 7 bases matching TRBD2. The CDR3 is 18 residues long. Germline V gene sequence: CDR1 MDHEN, CDR2 SYDVKM. The V and J ends lost 2 bases and 7 bases, in that order; junction bases with no gene match: 18. This CDR3 is CASSLTLAKAPPVYTQYF. The CDR3 DNA reads TGTGCCAGCAGTTTAACACTAGCGAAGGCTCCGCCCGTATATACGCAGTATTTT.

This clonotype was recorded many times. V and J are TRBV12-3 or TRBV12-4 and TRBJ2-7; the match to TRBD2 covers 13 bases. With V trimmed by 6 bases and J by 1 base, 9 bases remained unmatched. This CDR3 spans 17 amino acids. Here the CDR3 reads CASSPGTSGDLSYEQYF. The CDR3 DNA follows: TGTGCCAGCAGCCCCGGGACTAGCGGGGATCTGTCCTACGAGCAGTACTTC.